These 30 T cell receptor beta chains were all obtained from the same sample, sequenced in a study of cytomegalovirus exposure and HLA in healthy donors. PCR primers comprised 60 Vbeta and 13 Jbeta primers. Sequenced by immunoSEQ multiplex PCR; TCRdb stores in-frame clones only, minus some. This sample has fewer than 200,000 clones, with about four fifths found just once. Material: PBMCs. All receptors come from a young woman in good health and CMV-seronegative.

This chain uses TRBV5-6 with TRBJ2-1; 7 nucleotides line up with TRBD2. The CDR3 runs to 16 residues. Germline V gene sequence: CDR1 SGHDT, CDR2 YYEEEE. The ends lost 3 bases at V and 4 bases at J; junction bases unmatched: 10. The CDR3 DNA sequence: TGTGCCAGCAGCTCCAGCGGGGCGGGGGTATACAATGAGCAGTTCTTC. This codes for CASSSSGAGVYNEQFF.

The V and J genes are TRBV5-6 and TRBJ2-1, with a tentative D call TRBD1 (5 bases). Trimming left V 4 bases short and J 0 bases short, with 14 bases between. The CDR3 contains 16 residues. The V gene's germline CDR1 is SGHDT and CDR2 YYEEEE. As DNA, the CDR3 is TGTGCCAGCAGCCCTATACAGGAGAGCTCCTACAATGAGCAGTTCTTC. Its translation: CASSPIQESSYNEQFF.

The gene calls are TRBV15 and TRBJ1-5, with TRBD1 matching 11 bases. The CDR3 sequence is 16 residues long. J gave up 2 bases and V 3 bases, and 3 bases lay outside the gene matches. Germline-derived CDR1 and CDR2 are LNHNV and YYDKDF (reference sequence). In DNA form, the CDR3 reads TGTGCCACCAGCAGGGGACAGGGGGTCGGCAATCAGCCCCAGCATTTT. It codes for CATSRGQGVGNQPQHF.

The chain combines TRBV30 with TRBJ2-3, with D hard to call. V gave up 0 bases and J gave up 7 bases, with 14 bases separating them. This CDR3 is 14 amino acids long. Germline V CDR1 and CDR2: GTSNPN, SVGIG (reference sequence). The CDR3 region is CAWSVDGLTNTQYF. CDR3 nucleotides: TGTGCCTGGAGTGTAGACGGGTTAACAAATACGCAGTATTTT. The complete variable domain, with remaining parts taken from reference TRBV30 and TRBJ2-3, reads SQTIHQWPATLVQPVGSPLSLECTVEGTSNPNLYWYRQAAGRGLQLLFYSVGIGQISSEVPQNLSASRPQDRQFILSSKKLLLSDSGFYLCAWSVDGLTNTQYFGPGTRLTVL.

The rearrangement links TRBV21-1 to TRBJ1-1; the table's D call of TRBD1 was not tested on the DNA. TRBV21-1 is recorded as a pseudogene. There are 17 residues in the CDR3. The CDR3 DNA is TGTGCCAGCAGCCGCCGGGCCGCCGGGACAGTGAACACTGAAGCTTTCTTT. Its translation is CASSRRAAGTVNTEAFF.

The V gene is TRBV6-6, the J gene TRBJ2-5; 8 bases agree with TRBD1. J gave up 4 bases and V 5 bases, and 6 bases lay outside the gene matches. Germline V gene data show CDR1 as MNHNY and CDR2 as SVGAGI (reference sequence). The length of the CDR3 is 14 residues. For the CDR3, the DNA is TGTGCCAGCAGTCCAGACAGGGGAAGAGAGACCCAGTACTTC. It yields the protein CASSPDRGRETQYF.

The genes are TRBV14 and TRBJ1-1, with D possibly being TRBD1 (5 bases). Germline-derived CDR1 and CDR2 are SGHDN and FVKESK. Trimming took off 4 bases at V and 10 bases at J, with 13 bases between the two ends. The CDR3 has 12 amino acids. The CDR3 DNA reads TGTGCCAGCAGCCTAAACCCGGGGGGAGCTTTCTTT. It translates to CASSLNPGGAFF.

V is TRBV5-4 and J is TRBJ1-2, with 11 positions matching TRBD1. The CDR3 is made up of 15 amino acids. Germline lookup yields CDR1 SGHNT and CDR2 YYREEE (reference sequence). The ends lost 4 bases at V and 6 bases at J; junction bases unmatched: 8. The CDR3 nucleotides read TGTGCCAGCAGCACTCCGGGACAGGGGGGGGATGGCTACACCTTC. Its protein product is CASSTPGQGGDGYTF.

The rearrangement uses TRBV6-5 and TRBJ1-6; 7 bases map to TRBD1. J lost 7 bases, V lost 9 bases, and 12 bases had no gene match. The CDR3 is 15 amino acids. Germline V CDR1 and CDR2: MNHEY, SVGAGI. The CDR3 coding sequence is TGTGCCAGTACCCCGCAATCAGGGGGAAATTCACCCCTCCACTTT. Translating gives CASTPQSGGNSPLHF.

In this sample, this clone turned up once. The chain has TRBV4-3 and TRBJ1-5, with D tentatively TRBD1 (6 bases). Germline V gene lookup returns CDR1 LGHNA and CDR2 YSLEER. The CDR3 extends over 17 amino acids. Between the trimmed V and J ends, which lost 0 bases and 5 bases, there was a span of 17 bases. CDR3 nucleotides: TGCGCCAGCAGCCAAGAGGACAGCCAAAGCGGGGATCAGCCCCAGCATTTT. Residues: CASSQEDSQSGDQPQHF.

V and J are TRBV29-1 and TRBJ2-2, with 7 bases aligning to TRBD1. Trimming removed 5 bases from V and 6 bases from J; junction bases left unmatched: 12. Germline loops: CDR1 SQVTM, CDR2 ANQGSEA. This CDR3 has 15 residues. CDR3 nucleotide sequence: TGCAGCGTTTATAATGACAGGGCGAAGGCCGGGGAGCTGTTTTTT. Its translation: CSVYNDRAKAGELFF.

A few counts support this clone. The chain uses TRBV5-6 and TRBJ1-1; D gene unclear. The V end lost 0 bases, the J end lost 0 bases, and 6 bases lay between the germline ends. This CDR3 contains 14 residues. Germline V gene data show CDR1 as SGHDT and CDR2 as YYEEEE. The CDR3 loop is CASSLAFVNTEAFF. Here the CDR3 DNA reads TGTGCCAGCAGCTTGGCGTTTGTGAACACTGAAGCTTTCTTT.

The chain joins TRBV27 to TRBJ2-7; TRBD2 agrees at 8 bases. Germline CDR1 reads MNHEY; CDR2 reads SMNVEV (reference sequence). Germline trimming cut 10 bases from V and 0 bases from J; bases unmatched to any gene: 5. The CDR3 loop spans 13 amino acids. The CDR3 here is CATSGGNSYEQYV. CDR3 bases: TGTGCCACCTCGGGAGGGAACTCCTACGAGCAGTACGTC.

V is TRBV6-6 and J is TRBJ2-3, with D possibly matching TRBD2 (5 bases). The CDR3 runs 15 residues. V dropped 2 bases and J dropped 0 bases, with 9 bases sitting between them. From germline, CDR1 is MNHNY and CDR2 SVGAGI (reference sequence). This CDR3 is CASSYVASSTDTQYF. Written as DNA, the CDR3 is TGTGCCAGCAGTTACGTAGCGTCTAGCACAGATACGCAGTATTTT.

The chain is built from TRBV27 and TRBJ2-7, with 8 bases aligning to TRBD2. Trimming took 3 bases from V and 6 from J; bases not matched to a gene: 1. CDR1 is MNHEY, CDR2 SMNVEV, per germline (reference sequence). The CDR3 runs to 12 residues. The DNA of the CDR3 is TGTGCCAGCAGTTTCCGGGGGGGCGAGCAGTACGTC. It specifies CASSFRGGEQYV.

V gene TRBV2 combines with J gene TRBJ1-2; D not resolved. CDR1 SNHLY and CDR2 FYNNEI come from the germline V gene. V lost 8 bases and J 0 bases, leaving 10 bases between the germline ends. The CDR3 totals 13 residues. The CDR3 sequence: CASEQNANYGYTF. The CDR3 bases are TGTGCCAGCGAACAAAACGCTAACTATGGCTACACCTTC.

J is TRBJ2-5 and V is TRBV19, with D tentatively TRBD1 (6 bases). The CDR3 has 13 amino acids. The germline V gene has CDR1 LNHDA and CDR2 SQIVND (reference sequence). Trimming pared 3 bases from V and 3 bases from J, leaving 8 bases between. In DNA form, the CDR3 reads TGTGCCAGTAGTATGGACAGTGAAGAGACCCAGTACTTC. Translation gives CASSMDSEETQYF.

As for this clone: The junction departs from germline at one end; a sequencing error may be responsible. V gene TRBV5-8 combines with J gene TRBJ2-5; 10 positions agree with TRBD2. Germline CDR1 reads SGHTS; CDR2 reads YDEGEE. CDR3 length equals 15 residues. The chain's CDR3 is CASSLGTSVPEAQYF. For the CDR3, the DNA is TGTGCCAGCAGCCTCGGGACTAGCGTCCCAGAGGCCCAGTACTTC.

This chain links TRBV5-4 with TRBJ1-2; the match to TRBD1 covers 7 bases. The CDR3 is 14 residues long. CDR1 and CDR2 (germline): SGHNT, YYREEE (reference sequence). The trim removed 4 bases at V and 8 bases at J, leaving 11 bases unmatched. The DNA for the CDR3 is TGTGCCAGCAGCAGTCAAGGGGGCCCAGGCGGCTACACCTTC. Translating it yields CASSSQGGPGGYTF.

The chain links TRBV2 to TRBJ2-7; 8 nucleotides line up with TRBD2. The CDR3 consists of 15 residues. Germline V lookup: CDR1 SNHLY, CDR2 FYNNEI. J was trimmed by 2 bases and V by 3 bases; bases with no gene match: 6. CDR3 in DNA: TGTGCCAGCAGTGATGTTCGCGGGAGGCCCTACGAGCAGTACGTC. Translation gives CASSDVRGRPYEQYV.

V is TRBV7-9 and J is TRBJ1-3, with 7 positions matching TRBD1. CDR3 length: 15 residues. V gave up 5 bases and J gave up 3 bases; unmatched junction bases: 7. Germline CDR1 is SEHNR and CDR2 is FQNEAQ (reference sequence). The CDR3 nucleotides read TGTGCCAGCAGCCTCGACAGGGATAGTGGAAACACCATATATTTT. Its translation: CASSLDRDSGNTIYF.

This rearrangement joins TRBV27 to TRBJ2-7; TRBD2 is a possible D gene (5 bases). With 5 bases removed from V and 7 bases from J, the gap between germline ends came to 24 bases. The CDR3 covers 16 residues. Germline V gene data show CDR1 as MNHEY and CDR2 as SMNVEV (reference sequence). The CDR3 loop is CASSPLPGTLPGEQYV. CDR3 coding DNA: TGTGCCAGCAGTCCCCTACCGGGTACCTTACCGGGGGAGCAGTACGTC.

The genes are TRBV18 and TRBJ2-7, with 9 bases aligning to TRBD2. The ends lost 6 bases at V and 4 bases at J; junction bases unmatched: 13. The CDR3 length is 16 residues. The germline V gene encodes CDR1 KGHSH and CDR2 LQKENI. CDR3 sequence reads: CASSQSEAGGSYEQYV. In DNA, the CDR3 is TGTGCCAGCTCCCAATCCGAGGCGGGAGGGTCTTACGAGCAGTACGTC.

CDR3: CASSPYGGVNNEKLFF. In nucleotides, the CDR3 is TGTGCCAGCAGTCCCTACGGCGGGGTAAATAATGAAAAACTGTTTTTT. The chain recombines TRBV27 with TRBJ1-4; the D is unclear. The V end lost 5 bases, the J end lost 4 bases, and 17 bases lay between the germline ends. This CDR3 is built from 16 residues. Germline CDR1 MNHEY, CDR2 SMNVEV (reference sequence).

DNA for the CDR3: TGTGCCTGGAGTTTGGGGGGAGTTCAGCCCCAGCATTTT. It translates to CAWSLGGVQPQHF. This chain uses TRBV30 with TRBJ1-5; tentative D call: TRBD1 (5 bases). Germline assignment: CDR1 GTSNPN and CDR2 SVGIG (reference sequence). The CDR3 loop spans 13 amino acids. V shed 2 bases and J shed 6 bases, with 11 bases lying between them.

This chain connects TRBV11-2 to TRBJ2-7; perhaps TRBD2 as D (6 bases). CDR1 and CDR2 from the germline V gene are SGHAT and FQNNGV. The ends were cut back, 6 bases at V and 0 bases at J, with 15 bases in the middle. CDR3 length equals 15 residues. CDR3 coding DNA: TGTGCCAGCAGACTAGACTATAGCGGCTCCTACGAGCAGTACTTC. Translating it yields CASRLDYSGSYEQYF.

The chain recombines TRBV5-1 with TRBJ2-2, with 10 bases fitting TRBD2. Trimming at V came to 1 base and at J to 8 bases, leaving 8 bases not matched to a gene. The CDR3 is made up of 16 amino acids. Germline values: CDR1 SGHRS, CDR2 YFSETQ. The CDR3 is CASSLLAAGGTGELFF. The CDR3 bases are TGCGCCAGCAGCTTGTTGGCAGCGGGAGGGACGGGGGAGCTGTTTTTT.

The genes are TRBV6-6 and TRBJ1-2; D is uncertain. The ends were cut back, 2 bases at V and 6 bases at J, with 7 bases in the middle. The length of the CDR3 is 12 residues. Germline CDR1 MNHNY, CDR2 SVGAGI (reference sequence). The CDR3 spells CASSYAENGYTF. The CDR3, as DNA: TGTGCCAGCAGTTACGCCGAGAATGGCTACACCTTC.

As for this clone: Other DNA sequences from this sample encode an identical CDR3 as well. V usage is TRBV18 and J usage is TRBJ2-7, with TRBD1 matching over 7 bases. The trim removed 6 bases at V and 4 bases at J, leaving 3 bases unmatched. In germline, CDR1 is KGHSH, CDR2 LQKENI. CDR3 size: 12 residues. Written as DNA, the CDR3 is TGTGCCAGCTCTCAACAGGGGTACGAGCAGTACGTC. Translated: CASSQQGYEQYV.

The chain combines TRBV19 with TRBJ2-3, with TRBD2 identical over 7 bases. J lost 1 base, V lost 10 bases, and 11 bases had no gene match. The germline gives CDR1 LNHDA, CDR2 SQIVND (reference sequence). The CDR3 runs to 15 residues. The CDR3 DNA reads TGTGCCACCCAACCGGGAGGCGGGGGCACAGATACGCAGTATTTT. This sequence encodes CATQPGGGGTDTQYF.